This T cell receptor beta chain was captured by sequencing in a study of T cell responses to AZD1222 COVID-19 vaccine. Study results and caveats: The CD4 TCRs associated with vaccination extended across spike and predominated at 160-218 and 743-854.

The CDR3 is made up of 14 amino acids. The V gene's germline CDR1 is MNHEY and CDR2 SVGAGI. J gave up 7 bases and V 8 bases, and 7 bases lay outside the gene matches. TCRdb keeps only in-frame clones here, not all; method: immunoSEQ multiplex PCR. The table records over 140,000 clones, 92% of them present only once. A note on this clone: Its antigen is not known.

The chain carries TRBV6-5 and TRBJ1-6; TRBD1 matches 8 bases. This sample comprised peripheral blood, obtained 28 days after the second AZD1222 dose. The TCR was taken from an adult who received the AZD1222 COVID-19 vaccine. CDR3 in DNA: TGTGCCAGCTCACCGGGACAGGAGAATTCACCCCTCCACTTT. It encodes CASSPGQENSPLHF.